What follows are 15 T cell receptor beta chains derived from one specimen sequenced in a study of cytomegalovirus exposure and HLA in healthy donors. Clones were sequenced by immunoSEQ multiplex PCR, and TCRdb holds only the in-frame ones, with some missing. The sample has about 150,000 clones, 65% to 90% seen once. Input material: PBMCs. The origin of the receptors is a man aged 18 to 29 in good health and CMV-seropositive.

This chain connects TRBV4-3 to TRBJ2-5, with 10 bases matching TRBD2. V lost 4 bases to trimming and J lost 5 bases; unmatched junction nucleotides: 7. The CDR3 totals 15 residues. Germline V gene lookup returns CDR1 LGHNA and CDR2 YSLEER. The CDR3 region has the DNA TGCGCCAGCAGCCCCCAGCGGGGGGGACAGGAGACCCAGTACTTC. It codes for CASSPQRGGQETQYF.

The rearrangement joins TRBV30 to TRBJ1-1; D perhaps matches TRBD1 (5 bases). Trimming took off 1 base at V and 7 bases at J, with 13 bases between the two ends. CDR3 length: 13 residues. Germline CDR1 GTSNPN, CDR2 SVGIG (reference sequence). This chain's CDR3 is CAWSGGLLGEAFF. The CDR3 nucleotides are TGTGCCTGGAGTGGGGGCCTGCTTGGTGAAGCTTTCTTT.

V and J are TRBV4-2 and TRBJ2-5, with 9 bases aligning to TRBD1. The CDR3 has 18 amino acids. The germline CDR1 and CDR2 sequences are LGHNA and YNFKEQ. The ends lost 4 bases at V and 1 base at J; junction bases unmatched: 13. The CDR3 region is CASSPWVGDRESQETQYF. The CDR3 coding sequence is TGTGCCAGCAGCCCTTGGGTTGGGGACAGGGAATCCCAAGAGACCCAGTACTTC.

V gene TRBV18 combines with J gene TRBJ2-1, with 9 bases fitting TRBD1. The germline gives CDR1 KGHSH, CDR2 LQKENI. Germline trimming cut 3 bases from V and 1 base from J; bases unmatched to any gene: 4. This CDR3 comprises 16 residues. CDR3 protein: CASSPLGQGSYNEQFF. The CDR3 region has the DNA TGTGCCAGCTCACCTTTGGGACAGGGATCCTACAATGAGCAGTTCTTC. Supplemented by reference TRBV18 and TRBJ2-1, the full variable domain reads NAGVMQNPRHLVRRRGQEARLRCSPMKGHSHVYWYRQLPEEGLKFMVYLQKENIIDESGMPKERFSAEFPKEGPSILRIQQVVRGDSAAYFCASSPLGQGSYNEQFFGPGTRLTVL.

The chain links TRBV11-1 to TRBJ1-4; D is perhaps TRBD1 (6 bases). Germline CDR1 and CDR2: SGHAT and FQDESV (reference sequence). The CDR3 spans 14 residues. V was shortened by 5 bases and J by 7 bases, with 14 bases between the two germline ends. This CDR3 reads CASSARTVGEKLFF. The CDR3 nucleotides are TGTGCCAGCAGCGCCCGGACAGTTGGTGAAAAACTGTTTTTT.

This chain joins TRBV18 and TRBJ2-1; the match to TRBD1 covers 10 bases. The CDR3 has 18 residues. Per the germline V gene, CDR1 is KGHSH and CDR2 is LQKENI. J lost 3 bases, V lost 3 bases, and 11 bases had no gene match. The CDR3 is CASSPINVRTGGYNEQFF. In nucleotides, the CDR3 is TGTGCCAGCTCACCCATAAACGTAAGGACAGGGGGCTACAATGAGCAGTTCTTC. The full variable domain, rest sourced from reference TRBV18 and TRBJ2-1, is NAGVMQNPRHLVRRRGQEARLRCSPMKGHSHVYWYRQLPEEGLKFMVYLQKENIIDESGMPKERFSAEFPKEGPSILRIQQVVRGDSAAYFCASSPINVRTGGYNEQFFGPGTRLTVL.

The chain uses TRBV6-6 and TRBJ1-2, with 9 bases fitting TRBD1. Germline V gene data show CDR1 as MNHNY and CDR2 as SVGAGI (reference sequence). V shed 2 bases, J shed 7 bases, and the junction held 8 bases outside the gene matches. The CDR3 covers 15 residues. The CDR3 sequence is CASSYPLDRGGGYTF. CDR3 nucleotide sequence: TGTGCCAGCAGTTACCCCCTGGACAGGGGCGGTGGCTACACCTTC.

The chain combines TRBV13 with TRBJ2-2; D remains ambiguous. V lost 5 bases to trimming and J lost 5 bases, with 12 bases between them. The CDR3 loop spans 14 amino acids. Germline V gene lookup returns CDR1 PRHDT and CDR2 FYEKMQ (reference sequence). The CDR3 DNA reads TGTGCCAGCAGCCCAACGGGTATTACCGGGGAGCTGTTTTTT. It codes for CASSPTGITGELFF.

Many counts were recorded for this clone. The J gene is TRBJ1-1, the V gene TRBV12-2; TRBD1 is taken as the D call from the table, unchecked against the DNA. TRBV12-2 is described as a pseudogene. The CDR3 is 18 residues long. The CDR3 bases are TGTGCAAGTCGCTTACCGAGCCAGGGGGTTGAAGGGAACACTGAAGCTTTCTTT. This codes for CASRLPSQGVEGNTEAFF.

This clone has more than one count but fewer than ten. The chain uses TRBV2 and TRBJ1-5, with 7 bases identical to TRBD1. The CDR3 runs 14 residues. The ends lost 6 bases at V and 8 bases at J; junction bases unmatched: 10. The V gene's germline CDR1 is SNHLY and CDR2 FYNNEI. In nucleotides, the CDR3 is TGTGCCAGCAGCCAACAGGGGCCCCAGGAGCCCCAGCATTTT. Encoded protein: CASSQQGPQEPQHF.

The CDR3 loop reads CANKKTGPNTEAFF. The DNA of the CDR3 is TGTGCCAACAAGAAAACAGGACCCAACACTGAAGCTTTCTTT. This rearrangement joins TRBV2 to TRBJ1-1, with D possibly being TRBD1 (5 bases). V was cut by 10 bases and J by 2 bases, with 17 bases left in between. Germline V CDR1 and CDR2: SNHLY, FYNNEI. There are 14 residues in the CDR3. The full variable domain, completed using reference TRBV2 and TRBJ1-1, is EPEVTQTPSHQVTQMGQEVILRCVPISNHLYFYWYRQILGQKVEFLVSFYNNEISEKSEIFDDQFSVERPDGSNFTLKIRSTKLEDSAMYFCANKKTGPNTEAFFGQGTRLTVV.

This clone was observed a single time. This chain connects TRBV30 to TRBJ2-5; a weak D match, TRBD2 (8 bases). Per germline, CDR1 GTSNPN and CDR2 SVGIG (reference sequence). V was pared by 4 bases and J by 5 bases, with 14 bases between. This CDR3 has 13 residues. CDR3 coding DNA: TGTGCCTGGAACAGGGGACTAGGGGAGACCCAGTACTTC. This encodes CAWNRGLGETQYF.

V usage is TRBV7-9 and J usage is TRBJ2-7; 9 nucleotides align to TRBD2. The CDR3 loop spans 15 amino acids. The V and J ends lost 5 bases and 2 bases, in that order; junction bases with no gene match: 7. The germline V gene encodes CDR1 SEHNR and CDR2 FQNEAQ (reference sequence). The CDR3 reads CASSPGLAATYEQYF. For the CDR3, the DNA is TGTGCCAGCAGCCCGGGACTAGCTGCAACCTACGAGCAGTACTTC.

This clone appeared a single time. The J gene is TRBJ2-3, the V gene TRBV4-3; D might be TRBD2 (7 bases). The CDR3 contains 16 residues. Trimming removed 1 base from V and 4 bases from J, with 15 bases in between. The germline gives CDR1 LGHNA, CDR2 YSLEER. The CDR3 coding sequence is TGCGCCAGCAGCCAAGGTGTGGGGGGGCAGGCAGATACGCAGTATTTT. Amino acid sequence: CASSQGVGGQADTQYF.

With regard to this clone: Sequence at one end of the junction differs from germline and may be a read error. In DNA, the CDR3 is TGTGCCACCAGCAGTACTCTGGGCCACCATAGCAATCAGCCCCAGCATTTT. It yields the protein CATSSTLGHHSNQPQHF. The rearrangement joins TRBV14 to TRBJ1-5; D unclear. The CDR3 loop spans 17 amino acids. Germline V gives CDR1 SGHDN, CDR2 FVKESK.